These 7 T cell receptor beta chains share one sample of origin, sequenced in a study of beta chain features in type 1 diabetes. General study points: All four CD4+ subsets of Type 1 diabetes patients contained TCRB CDR3s that were moderately but significantly shorter.

These TCRs are of unknown antigen specificity. Every bit of the isolated RNA underwent reverse transcription, so sequencing read expressed TCRB transcripts. TCRdb keeps only in-frame clones here, not all; method: immunoSEQ multiplex PCR. The table lists 630,000 or so clones, about 14% of them singletons. Sequencing was performed on naive CD4+ T cells from blood. These receptors were obtained from a man aged 18 to 30 with type 1 diabetes.

The chain links TRBV7-2 to TRBJ1-6, with D possibly matching TRBD1 (6 bases). With 2 bases removed from V and 7 bases from J, the gap between germline ends came to 15 bases. CDR3 length: 16 amino acids. CDR1 is SGHTA, CDR2 FQGNSA, per germline. CDR3 sequence reads: CASSLSRGRENSPLHF. For the CDR3, the DNA is TGTGCCAGCAGCTTAAGTAGGGGGAGGGAGAATTCACCCCTCCACTTT.

Only a few counts were recorded for this clone. The gene calls are TRBV7-2 and TRBJ1-2; possibly TRBD1 for D (5 bases). CDR1 and CDR2 from the germline V gene are SGHTA and FQGNSA. The length of the CDR3 is 14 residues. V lost 4 bases and J lost 4, with 13 bases in between. The CDR3 DNA reads TGTGCCAGCAGCTCCAGGGACGGACGCTATGGCTACACCTTC. Translated, it gives CASSSRDGRYGYTF.

V usage is TRBV11-3 and J usage is TRBJ2-1; 9 bases align to TRBD2. Germline-derived CDR1 and CDR2 are SGHNT and YENEEA. There are 16 residues in the CDR3. The junction had 8 bases not matched to a gene; V was cut back by 8 bases and J by 0 bases. The CDR3 reads CASFGTSRRSYNEQFF. In DNA form, the CDR3 reads TGTGCCAGCTTCGGGACTAGCAGACGCTCCTACAATGAGCAGTTCTTC. The full variable domain, completed using reference TRBV11-3 and TRBJ2-1, is EAGVVQSPRYKIIEKKQPVAFWCNPISGHNTLYWYLQNLGQGPELLIRYENEEAVDDSQLPKDRFSAERLKGVDSTLKIQPAELGDSAVYLCASFGTSRRSYNEQFFGPGTRLTVL.

The V call is TRBV25-1, the J call TRBJ2-3; TRBD2 aligns across 7 bases. The CDR3 runs 16 residues. V trimming: 0 bases; J trimming: 3 bases; junction bases outside the gene matches: 6. Germline CDR1 is MGHDK and CDR2 is SYGVNS. CDR3 sequence (DNA): TGTGCCAGCAGTGAATATAGAGCGGGGCGGACAGATACGCAGTATTTT. Its protein is CASSEYRAGRTDTQYF.

A note on this clone: One end of the junction is discordant with germline, which a read error may explain. V gene TRBV4-3 combines with J gene TRBJ2-3; TRBD1 is a possible D gene (6 bases). Germline CDR1 and CDR2: LGHNA and YSLEER. The CDR3 is 11 residues long. The CDR3 region is CASSRGKDSGF. CDR3 sequence (DNA): TGCGCCAGCAGCCGGGGGAAGGACAGCGGCTTT.

This clone appeared a few times. The chain combines TRBV18 with TRBJ2-6, with D perhaps given as TRBD1 or TRBD2 (5 bases each). Germline V gene lookup returns CDR1 KGHSH and CDR2 LQKENI. Trimming cost V 3 bases and J 0 bases, with 9 bases left between them. The CDR3 spans 16 residues. The CDR3, as DNA: TGTGCCAGCTCACCCGGGACGGACTCTGGGGCCAACGTCCTGACTTTC. Protein: CASSPGTDSGANVLTF.

This clone was seen only a few times. V is TRBV7-2 and J is TRBJ2-7; tentatively, D is TRBD2 (5 bases). V was clipped by 3 bases and J by 7 bases, with 13 bases between them. CDR3 length: 13 amino acids. The V gene's germline CDR1 is SGHTA and CDR2 FQGNSA. The CDR3 bases are TGTGCCAGCAGCTTGACCTCTAGAGGGGAGCAGTACTTC. Amino acid sequence: CASSLTSRGEQYF. Full variable domain (outside the CDR3, taken from reference TRBV7-2 and TRBJ2-7): GAGVSQSPSNKVTEKGKDVELRCDPISGHTALYWYRQSLGQGLEFLIYFQGNSAPDKSGLPSDRFSAERTGGSVSTLTIQRTQQEDSAVYLCASSLTSRGEQYFGPGTRLTVT.